This TCR beta chain was profiled in a study of T cells in Graves' hyperthyroidism and ophthalmopathy. On the study more broadly: Peripheral blood sampling occurred at initial diagnosis, before any treatment. Whole-study results and caveats: In the blood, most expanded thyroid clonotypes above 0.001 appeared as well.

Patients showing uncontrolled infection, other autoimmune disease, pregnancy or lactation were ineligible. Clinicians diagnosed patients from clinical symptoms, serum thyroxine and TRAb, thyroid ultrasound and orbital computed tomography. Of note for this clonotype: Antigen: not known.

The source material, RNA transcripts, was used to amplify TCR beta CDR3 regions. First-round RT-PCR with HTBI primers amplified the TCR CDR3 region. TCRdb reprocessed the multiplex PCR reads with MiXCR, giving one entry per CDR3 protein. In the table there are about 690,000 distinct CDR3 sequences, roughly a sixth of which are singletons. This CDR3 spans 14 amino acids. With V trimmed by 6 bases and J by 0 bases, 5 bases remained unmatched. CDR1 is DFQATT, CDR2 SNEGSKA, per germline (reference sequence). The genes are TRBV20-1 and TRBJ2-4, with TRBD1 identical over 7 bases. This clonotype was sampled from a man over 45 with Graves' hyperthyroidism. The sample comprised blood. The CDR3 reads CSAEQGIAKNIQYF. CDR3 sequence (DNA): TGCAGTGCCGAACAGGGGATAGCCAAAAACATTCAGTACTTC.